Presented here are 26 T cell receptor beta chains from one specimen sequenced in a study of shared clonotypes between healthy human individuals. Profiled with immunoSEQ multiplex PCR; TCRdb holds only in-frame clones, not every one. The sample includes fewer than 1 million clones, about 97% of them seen just once. CD45RO-negative CD8 cells positively selected for CCR7 made up the naive population, which excluded terminally differentiated effector memory CD45RA+ cells. Sequenced material: naive CD8+ T cells sorted from blood. The receptors shown here come from a man younger than 45 in good health.

The gene calls are TRBV6-1 and TRBJ2-7, with TRBD2 identical over 7 bases. Germline assignment: CDR1 MNHNS and CDR2 SASEGT. V was clipped by 5 bases and J by 5 bases; unmatched bases: 9. The CDR3 loop spans 14 amino acids. The chain's CDR3 is CASSRLARGDEQYF. In nucleotides, the CDR3 is TGTGCCAGCAGTCGACTAGCCCGGGGGGACGAGCAGTACTTC.

Notes on this clone: This same CDR3 is encoded by further DNA sequences in the sample. V is TRBV5-1 and J is TRBJ2-5; tentatively, D is TRBD2 (5 bases). The germline V gene has CDR1 SGHRS and CDR2 YFSETQ. The CDR3 totals 14 residues. V lost 0 bases to trimming and J lost 0 bases, with 6 bases between them. As DNA, the CDR3 is TGCGCCAGCAGCTTGGCGGGGAACCAAGAGACCCAGTACTTC. It codes for CASSLAGNQETQYF.

This clone was picked up one time. The sample has other DNA sequences that encode this CDR3 too. The rearrangement joins TRBV5-4 to TRBJ2-7; TRBD2 agrees at 16 bases. CDR1 is SGHNT, CDR2 YYREEE, per germline (reference sequence). This CDR3 has 14 amino acids. The V gene end was trimmed by 4 bases and the J gene end by 7 bases; junction bases not matched to a gene: 2. The CDR3 loop reads CASSPGLAGGEQYF. The CDR3 region has the DNA TGTGCCAGCAGCCCGGGACTAGCGGGAGGGGAGCAGTACTTC.

With regard to this clone: The sample carries other DNA sequences with the same CDR3. The V and J genes are TRBV11-2 and TRBJ2-7, with a weak D call TRBD2 (5 bases). The CDR3 covers 13 residues. Germline V lookup: CDR1 SGHAT, CDR2 FQNNGV. The V gene lost 1 base and the J gene lost 7 bases, with 11 bases spanning the gap. The CDR3, as DNA: TGTGCCAGCAGCTTAGGTCGGGGTTGGGAGCAGTACTTC. This translates into CASSLGRGWEQYF. Full variable domain (remainder filled in from reference TRBV11-2 and TRBJ2-7): EAGVAQSPRYKIIEKRQSVAFWCNPISGHATLYWYQQILGQGPKLLIQFQNNGVVDDSQLPKDRFSAERLKGVDSTLKIQPAKLEDSAVYLCASSLGRGWEQYFGPGTRLTVT.

The chain employs TRBV4-1 and TRBJ2-7; D is perhaps TRBD1 (6 bases). V was shortened by 3 bases and J by 1 base, with 7 bases between the two germline ends. The CDR3 loop spans 13 amino acids. CDR1 is MGHRA, CDR2 YSYEKL, per germline. In nucleotides, the CDR3 is TGCGCCAGCAGCCATGGACAGTCCTACGAGCAGTACTTC. The encoded protein is CASSHGQSYEQYF.

The V call is TRBV14, the J call TRBJ2-3, with 7 nucleotides matching TRBD2. The junction had 9 bases not matched to a gene; V was cut back by 4 bases and J by 5 bases. CDR1 and CDR2 (germline): SGHDN, FVKESK. The length of the CDR3 is 15 residues. The CDR3 is CASSPTRLARDTQYF. Written as DNA, the CDR3 is TGTGCCAGCAGCCCGACTCGACTAGCTCGAGATACGCAGTATTTT. Full variable domain (missing parts from reference TRBV14 and TRBJ2-3): EAGVTQFPSHSVIEKGQTVTLRCDPISGHDNLYWYRRVMGKEIKFLLHFVKESKQDESGMPNNRFLAERTGGTYSTLKVQPAELEDSGVYFCASSPTRLARDTQYFGPGTRLTVL.

The chain employs TRBV29-1 and TRBJ2-7; D is unresolved. This CDR3 region has 14 residues. The V end lost 4 bases, the J end lost 5 bases, and 18 bases lay between the germline ends. Germline V CDR1 and CDR2: SQVTM, ANQGSEA. This CDR3 is CSVVPPGLPNEQYF. The CDR3 bases are TGCAGCGTTGTCCCCCCCGGATTACCTAACGAGCAGTACTTC.

The V call is TRBV6-5, the J call TRBJ2-2, with D unresolved. The V gene's germline CDR1 is MNHEY and CDR2 SVGAGI. The CDR3 runs 15 residues. V lost 7 bases to trimming and J lost 0 bases, with 12 bases between them. The CDR3, as DNA: TGTGCCAGCACCATAACCCCACCGAACACCGGGGAGCTGTTTTTT. Amino acids: CASTITPPNTGELFF.

This chain links TRBV7-6 with TRBJ2-2, with TRBD1 matching 8 bases. The junction had 8 bases not matched to a gene; V was cut back by 7 bases and J by 1 base. There are 16 residues in the CDR3. Germline-derived CDR1 and CDR2 are SGHVS and FNYEAQ. The CDR3, as DNA: TGTGCCAGCAACCCCAGGGACAGGCAGAACACCGGGGAGCTGTTTTTT. It is translated as CASNPRDRQNTGELFF.

This chain uses TRBV5-6 with TRBJ2-7, with 8 bases identical to TRBD1. The germline CDR1 and CDR2 sequences are SGHDT and YYEEEE. CDR3 length: 14 amino acids. The V gene end was trimmed by 2 bases and the J gene end by 5 bases; junction bases not matched to a gene: 6. CDR3 amino acids: CASSFNRGVNEQYF. The CDR3 DNA sequence: TGTGCCAGCAGCTTTAACAGGGGGGTCAACGAGCAGTACTTC.

The chain links TRBV7-9 to TRBJ2-7; the D gene is possibly TRBD2 (5 bases). Germline V gives CDR1 SEHNR, CDR2 FQNEAQ (reference sequence). V lost 2 bases to trimming and J lost 6 bases, with 11 bases between them. The CDR3 is 13 amino acids. The CDR3 nucleotides are TGTGCCAGCAGCTTACTCAGCGGAAGCGAGCAGTACTTC. Its protein is CASSLLSGSEQYF.

The chain recombines TRBV5-1 with TRBJ2-5; no firm D call. CDR1 is SGHRS and CDR2 is YFSETQ in the germline V gene. The CDR3 has 14 residues. With 0 bases removed from V and 2 bases from J, the gap between germline ends came to 8 bases. CDR3 in amino acids: CASSLVAEQETQYF. As DNA, the CDR3 is TGCGCCAGCAGCTTGGTCGCAGAACAAGAGACCCAGTACTTC.

The gene calls are TRBV29-1 and TRBJ2-1; D possibly corresponds to TRBD2 (5 bases). The CDR3 extends over 14 amino acids. The germline V gene encodes CDR1 SQVTM and CDR2 ANQGSEA. The V end was cut by 4 bases, the J end by 4 bases, with 14 bases between. CDR3 amino acids: CSVVEERNYNEQFF. In DNA form, the CDR3 reads TGCAGCGTTGTGGAGGAGCGGAATTACAATGAGCAGTTCTTC.

This sequence joins TRBV27 and TRBJ2-7; 7 bases match TRBD2. Germline V CDR1 and CDR2: MNHEY, SMNVEV (reference sequence). The CDR3 spans 16 residues. The junction had 12 bases not matched to a gene; V was cut back by 7 bases and J by 0 bases. The CDR3 protein is CASTRWNSGASYEQYF. As DNA, the CDR3 is TGTGCCAGCACCCGGTGGAACAGCGGGGCCTCCTACGAGCAGTACTTC.

This rearrangement joins TRBV4-1 to TRBJ2-5, with TRBD2 identical over 15 bases. After removal of 0 bases from V and 4 bases from J, the junction contained 9 bases not matched to a gene. The CDR3 is made up of 19 amino acids. Germline V gene lookup returns CDR1 MGHRA and CDR2 YSYEKL. The CDR3 DNA reads as TGCGCCAGCAGCCAAGAATCCCGGACTAGCGGGAGGGCCCGAGAGACCCAGTACTTC. As protein: CASSQESRTSGRARETQYF.

This sequence joins TRBV28 and TRBJ2-1; 13 bases agree with TRBD2. V dropped 8 bases and J dropped 8; count of bases not matched to a gene: 21. Per the germline V gene, CDR1 is MDHEN and CDR2 is SYDVKM. This CDR3 comprises 19 residues. The CDR3 loop is CASGRDGLAGVSGLHEQFF. Written as DNA, the CDR3 is TGTGCCAGCGGCCGCGACGGACTAGCGGGAGTATCGGGTTTACATGAGCAGTTCTTC. Full variable domain (outside the CDR3, taken from reference TRBV28 and TRBJ2-1): DVKVTQSSRYLVKRTGEKVFLECVQDMDHENMFWYRQDPGLGLRLIYFSYDVKMKEKGDIPEGYSVSREKKERFSLILESASTNQTSMYLCASGRDGLAGVSGLHEQFFGPGTRLTVL.

The rearrangement uses TRBV9 and TRBJ2-3; TRBD2 aligns across 8 bases. With V trimmed by 4 bases and J by 0 bases, 7 bases remained unmatched. This CDR3 region has 16 residues. Germline V gene sequence: CDR1 SGDLS, CDR2 YYNGEE. The CDR3 DNA reads as TGTGCCAGCAGCCCCCGGACTAGCAGCAGCACAGATACGCAGTATTTT. The encoded protein is CASSPRTSSSTDTQYF.

V gene TRBV5-6 combines with J gene TRBJ2-7; 9 bases map to TRBD2. Germline assignment: CDR1 SGHDT and CDR2 YYEEEE. Trimming removed 3 bases from V and 3 bases from J; junction bases left unmatched: 10. The CDR3 is 16 residues long. CDR3 bases: TGTGCCAGCAGCTCGGGTGCTGCGGGAGGGTTCTACGAGCAGTACTTC. Translated, it gives CASSSGAAGGFYEQYF.

This clone is a singleton in its sample. The chain combines TRBV9 with TRBJ1-2; D perhaps matches TRBD1 (5 bases). CDR3 length: 13 amino acids. The V gene lost 6 bases and the J gene lost 3 bases, with 12 bases spanning the gap. Germline CDR1 is SGDLS and CDR2 is YYNGEE. The CDR3: CASNEGSDYGYTF. The CDR3 nucleotides read TGTGCCAGCAATGAGGGGAGCGACTATGGCTACACCTTC.

The chain joins TRBV9 to TRBJ2-3, with 10 bases aligning to TRBD1. From germline, CDR1 is SGDLS and CDR2 YYNGEE. The CDR3 is 17 amino acids. V trimming: 2 bases; J trimming: 3 bases; junction bases outside the gene matches: 9. CDR3 residues: CASSVRQGALETDTQYF. CDR3 DNA: TGTGCCAGCAGCGTTCGACAGGGGGCCCTCGAGACAGATACGCAGTATTTT.

The chain employs TRBV10-2 and TRBJ2-3, with 8 bases aligning to TRBD1. Germline V gives CDR1 WSHSY, CDR2 SAAADI. This CDR3 comprises 18 residues. The trim removed 9 bases at V and 2 bases at J, leaving 19 bases unmatched. This CDR3 reads CARRDRRTPTPNTDTQYF. CDR3 nucleotides: TGCGCCAGAAGGGACAGGCGAACTCCGACACCGAACACAGATACGCAGTATTTT.

V gene TRBV6-5 combines with J gene TRBJ1-2; D uncertain. Germline CDR1 and CDR2: MNHEY and SVGAGI. The CDR3 extends over 15 amino acids. V lost 7 bases to trimming and J lost 5 bases, with 20 bases between them. The CDR3 spells CASILRPGIGYGYTF. CDR3 bases: TGTGCCAGCATTTTGAGACCTGGCATTGGGTATGGCTACACCTTC.

The gene calls are TRBV6-5 and TRBJ2-1, with D perhaps TRBD1 (6 bases). Germline assignment: CDR1 MNHEY and CDR2 SVGAGI. The germline V and J ends were trimmed by 4 bases and 7 bases, with 14 bases remaining between them. The CDR3 is 14 residues long. The CDR3 region is CASSLTGTGNEQFF. As DNA, the CDR3 is TGTGCCAGCAGTTTGACAGGAACGGGGAATGAGCAGTTCTTC.

V usage is TRBV5-4 and J usage is TRBJ2-7; 7 nucleotides agree with TRBD2. The germline V gene has CDR1 SGHNT and CDR2 YYREEE (reference sequence). This CDR3 is 14 amino acids long. J lost 3 bases, V lost 3 bases, and 6 bases had no gene match. CDR3 amino acids: CASSSSGTDYEQYF. CDR3 bases: TGTGCCAGCAGCTCGAGCGGGACCGACTACGAGCAGTACTTC. Full variable domain (remainder filled in from reference TRBV5-4 and TRBJ2-7): ETGVTQSPTHLIKTRGQQVTLRCSSQSGHNTVSWYQQALGQGPQFIFQYYREEENGRGNFPPRFSGLQFPNYSSELNVNALELDDSALYLCASSSSGTDYEQYFGPGTRLTVT.

The chain couples TRBV7-8 to TRBJ2-1; 7 bases line up with TRBD2. The CDR3 is 17 amino acids. In germline, CDR1 is SGHVS, CDR2 FQNEAQ. J was trimmed by 2 bases and V by 1 base; bases with no gene match: 8. The CDR3 spells CASSLDSSGRAYNEQFF. CDR3 DNA sequence: TGTGCCAGCAGCTTAGACTCTAGCGGACGAGCCTACAATGAGCAGTTCTTC. The whole variable domain, filled in from reference TRBV7-8 and TRBJ2-1, reads GAGVSQSPRYKVAKRGQDVALRCDPISGHVSLFWYQQALGQGPEFLTYFQNEAQLDKSGLPSDRFFAERPEGSVSTLKIQRTQQEDSAVYLCASSLDSSGRAYNEQFFGPGTRLTVL.

This chain joins TRBV5-4 and TRBJ2-4; 9 bases are a match to TRBD1. This CDR3 contains 17 residues. With 3 bases clipped from V and 1 base from J, the junction kept 8 bases outside the gene matches. Germline V gene data show CDR1 as SGHNT and CDR2 as YYREEE (reference sequence). In DNA, the CDR3 is TGTGCCAGCAGCTCCGGGACAGGGTCGGGGGCCAAAAACATTCAGTACTTC. This encodes CASSSGTGSGAKNIQYF.